These 25 T cell receptor beta chains share one sample of origin, sequenced in a study of OX40 agonist ivuxolimab in advanced cancers. The table came from immunoSEQ multiplex PCR; TCRdb's copy has only in-frame clones and leaves some out. The sample has fewer than 100,000 clones; 85% to 90% are singletons. This material consisted of CD4+ or CD8+ T cells sorted from blood, taken in a trial of the OX40 agonist ivuxolimab. The receptors originated from an adult with an advanced solid tumor such as melanoma, head and neck, liver or kidney cancer.

This rearrangement joins TRBV28 to TRBJ1-2, with unresolved D. The germline CDR1 and CDR2 sequences are MDHEN and SYDVKM. Between the trimmed V and J ends, which lost 5 bases and 8 bases, there was a span of 12 bases. The CDR3 consists of 12 residues. CDR3: CASSLAPSGYTF. The CDR3 DNA follows: TGTGCCAGCAGTCTCGCCCCCTCGGGCTACACCTTC.

This chain links TRBV19 with TRBJ1-1, with D perhaps matching TRBD1 (5 bases). Trimming stripped 2 bases from V and 7 bases from J, with 11 bases between. The CDR3 spans 13 residues. Germline-derived CDR1 and CDR2 are LNHDA and SQIVND (reference sequence). The CDR3 loop is CASSIPPGHEAFF. The DNA for the CDR3 is TGTGCCAGTAGTATACCCCCGGGGCATGAAGCTTTCTTT.

The chain combines TRBV4-1 with TRBJ2-6, with 9 bases aligning to TRBD1. The trim removed 0 bases at V and 1 base at J, leaving 4 bases unmatched. The CDR3 runs to 18 residues. The germline V gene encodes CDR1 MGHRA and CDR2 YSYEKL. As DNA, the CDR3 is TGCGCCAGCAGCCAAGACGCCGGGACAGGGTCTGGGGCCAACGTCCTGACTTTC. Translating gives CASSQDAGTGSGANVLTF.

The V call is TRBV4-2, the J call TRBJ2-7; 16 positions agree with TRBD2. J was trimmed by 5 bases and V by 4 bases; bases with no gene match: 5. The CDR3 has 16 amino acids. Germline assignment: CDR1 LGHNA and CDR2 YNFKEQ. CDR3 region: CASSRGLAGGTDEQYF. The CDR3 DNA is TGTGCCAGCAGCCGGGGACTAGCGGGAGGGACCGACGAGCAGTACTTC.

This chain joins TRBV5-1 and TRBJ1-2; D unclear. The CDR3 sequence is 14 residues long. CDR1 is SGHRS, CDR2 YFSETQ, per germline. Trimming removed 3 bases at V and 4 bases at J, with 13 bases between. CDR3 in amino acids: CASSSNPSLYGYTF. DNA for the CDR3: TGCGCCAGCAGCTCAAACCCAAGTCTCTATGGCTACACCTTC.

In this sample, this clone turned up once. This chain links TRBV15 with TRBJ2-6, with D possibly being TRBD1 (5 bases). V dropped 1 base and J dropped 13 bases, with 20 bases sitting between them. Germline-derived CDR1 and CDR2 are LNHNV and YYDKDF (reference sequence). The CDR3 is 16 residues long. CDR3 protein: CATSRVWAGQQRVLTF. The CDR3 DNA reads TGTGCCACCAGCAGAGTTTGGGCCGGACAACAAAGGGTCCTGACTTTC.

Written as DNA, the CDR3 is TGTGCCAGCACCTTCTTGGGACTAGCGGGCGAGCAGTACTTC. Translating gives CASTFLGLAGEQYF. V usage is TRBV2 and J usage is TRBJ2-7; 12 bases fit TRBD2. The CDR3 runs 14 residues. Unmatched junction bases numbered 7, after V lost 7 bases and J lost 6 bases. CDR1 is SNHLY, CDR2 FYNNEI, per germline.

The chain couples TRBV12-5 to TRBJ1-2; TRBD1 aligns across 7 bases. This CDR3 region has 13 residues. With V trimmed by 1 base and J by 6 bases, 2 bases remained unmatched. In germline, CDR1 is LGHNT, CDR2 FRNRAP. In DNA, the CDR3 is TGTGCTAGTGGTTTGGGAGACAGGGATGGCTACACCTTC. Translation gives CASGLGDRDGYTF.

The rearrangement uses TRBV7-3 and TRBJ2-4, with unresolved D. The germline V gene has CDR1 SGHTA and CDR2 FQGTGA. The CDR3 runs 15 residues. V lost 4 bases and J 5 bases, leaving 15 bases between the germline ends. CDR3 in amino acids: CASSSRSNQENIQYF. The CDR3 coding sequence is TGTGCCAGCAGCTCCCGGTCAAACCAGGAAAACATTCAGTACTTC.

This clone came up once. The chain recombines TRBV27 with TRBJ2-1; 7 bases match TRBD2. The germline V gene encodes CDR1 MNHEY and CDR2 SMNVEV (reference sequence). This CDR3 region has 14 residues. J lost 2 bases, V lost 2 bases, and 0 bases had no gene match. CDR3 sequence (DNA): TGTGCCAGCAGTTTACTAGCGGCCTACAATGAGCAGTTCTTC. As protein: CASSLLAAYNEQFF.

The chain couples TRBV28 to TRBJ1-4; no clear D. V was trimmed by 4 bases and J by 5 bases, leaving 11 bases between them. Germline CDR1 is MDHEN and CDR2 is SYDVKM. This CDR3 is 14 amino acids long. The CDR3 nucleotides are TGTGCCAGCAGTTCTACGTATTCGAATGAAAAACTGTTTTTT. As protein: CASSSTYSNEKLFF. Based on the CDR3 plus reference TRBV28 and TRBJ1-4, the full variable domain is DVKVTQSSRYLVKRTGEKVFLECVQDMDHENMFWYRQDPGLGLRLIYFSYDVKMKEKGDIPEGYSVSREKKERFSLILESASTNQTSMYLCASSSTYSNEKLFFGSGTQLSVL.

In this sample, this clone turned up once. The V gene is TRBV27, the J gene TRBJ2-7, with 9 bases aligning to TRBD1. CDR3 length equals 14 residues. Germline lookup yields CDR1 MNHEY and CDR2 SMNVEV (reference sequence). V dropped 5 bases and J dropped 7; count of bases not matched to a gene: 9. CDR3 sequence: CASSLGQGLYEQYF. In DNA form, the CDR3 reads TGTGCCAGCAGTCTCGGACAGGGGCTGTATGAGCAGTACTTC.

This chain links TRBV10-3 with TRBJ1-5; D is unresolved. The CDR3 runs to 14 residues. Deletions cut 4 bases from V and 0 bases from J, with 7 bases between. Germline V gene lookup returns CDR1 ENHRY and CDR2 SYGVKD. The CDR3 loop is CAISGADSNQPQHF. Written as DNA, the CDR3 is TGTGCCATCAGTGGGGCAGATAGCAATCAGCCCCAGCATTTT.

V gene TRBV2 combines with J gene TRBJ2-7, with D perhaps matching TRBD2 (5 bases). This CDR3 region has 16 residues. Per germline, CDR1 SNHLY and CDR2 FYNNEI. V lost 0 bases and J lost 6, with 18 bases in between. In DNA form, the CDR3 reads TGTGCCAGCAGTGAAGCCTGGCTAGCCGAAGAAAGCGAGCAGTACTTC. Its translation: CASSEAWLAEESEQYF.

This sequence joins TRBV7-9 and TRBJ2-1, with 13 bases identical to TRBD2. J was trimmed by 7 bases and V by 5 bases; bases with no gene match: 8. In germline, CDR1 is SEHNR, CDR2 FQNEAQ (reference sequence). The CDR3 runs to 16 residues. The CDR3, as DNA: TGTGCCAGCAGCCCCACCTTGACTAGCGGGAGGAATGAGCAGTTCTTC. It specifies CASSPTLTSGRNEQFF.

The CDR3 region has the DNA TGTGCCAGCAGGGGCAGCGGGGGGGGCGCAGCTTTCTTT. Its protein is CASRGSGGGAAFF. The rearrangement joins TRBV2 to TRBJ1-1; D is possibly TRBD1 (6 bases). CDR1 is SNHLY and CDR2 is FYNNEI in the germline V gene. The CDR3 contains 13 residues. V was trimmed by 6 bases and J by 10 bases, leaving 18 bases between them. The whole variable domain, filled in from reference TRBV2 and TRBJ1-1, reads EPEVTQTPSHQVTQMGQEVILRCVPISNHLYFYWYRQILGQKVEFLVSFYNNEISEKSEIFDDQFSVERPDGSNFTLKIRSTKLEDSAMYFCASRGSGGGAAFFGQGTRLTVV.

The rearrangement uses TRBV5-1 and TRBJ2-1; D unclear. CDR1 and CDR2 (germline): SGHRS, YFSETQ. V dropped 1 base and J dropped 10 bases, with 9 bases sitting between them. This CDR3 is 12 amino acids long. The CDR3: CASSLSSAEQFF. DNA of the CDR3: TGCGCCAGCAGCTTGAGTTCAGCGGAGCAGTTCTTC.

This rearrangement joins TRBV11-2 to TRBJ1-1; perhaps TRBD1 as D (5 bases). The germline CDR1 and CDR2 sequences are SGHAT and FQNNGV. V lost 3 bases and J 5 bases, leaving 10 bases between the germline ends. The CDR3 consists of 13 residues. The CDR3 bases are TGTGCCAGCAGCTTCACAGGTTTAACTGAAGCTTTCTTT. As protein: CASSFTGLTEAFF.

This clone was seen just once. V and J are TRBV7-9 and TRBJ2-7, with 9 bases lining up with TRBD2. Germline loops: CDR1 SEHNR, CDR2 FQNEAQ (reference sequence). V lost 4 bases, J lost 1 base, and 14 bases stayed unmatched. The length of the CDR3 is 18 residues. This CDR3 is CASSSSGLAGPSSYEQYF. In DNA, the CDR3 is TGTGCCAGCAGCTCAAGTGGTCTAGCGGGACCATCGTCCTACGAGCAGTACTTC.

The chain employs TRBV7-3 and TRBJ1-1; no reliable D call. The ends were cut back, 3 bases at V and 1 base at J, with 6 bases in the middle. This CDR3 spans 13 amino acids. CDR1 SGHTA and CDR2 FQGTGA come from the germline V gene. This CDR3 is CASSFQPNTEAFF. CDR3 sequence (DNA): TGTGCCAGCAGCTTCCAACCGAACACTGAAGCTTTCTTT.

This chain links TRBV18 with TRBJ2-3; 9 bases map to TRBD1. The CDR3 covers 15 residues. Per the germline V gene, CDR1 is KGHSH and CDR2 is LQKENI. The V and J ends lost 6 bases and 5 bases, in that order; junction bases with no gene match: 9. The CDR3, as DNA: TGTGCCAGCTCGCTGGGCCGGGACAGGGTAGATACGCAGTATTTT. Translated, it gives CASSLGRDRVDTQYF.

The V call is TRBV5-8, the J call TRBJ1-3; no clear D. Germline CDR1 and CDR2: SGHTS and YDEGEE. The CDR3 runs to 15 residues. The V end was cut by 0 bases, the J end by 1 base, with 8 bases between. DNA of the CDR3: TGTGCCAGCAGCTTGGAATCTGGTTCTGGAAACACCATATATTTT. Translated, it gives CASSLESGSGNTIYF.

V is TRBV27 and J is TRBJ1-1; no firm D call. Trimming stripped 5 bases from V and 1 base from J, with 8 bases between. Per germline, CDR1 MNHEY and CDR2 SMNVEV (reference sequence). The CDR3 covers 13 residues. The CDR3 loop is CASSLQENTEAFF. CDR3 nucleotide sequence: TGTGCCAGCAGTCTCCAGGAGAACACTGAAGCTTTCTTT.

The V call is TRBV7-9, the J call TRBJ2-7, with D possibly matching TRBD2 (6 bases). Germline V gene data show CDR1 as SEHNR and CDR2 as FQNEAQ (reference sequence). The CDR3 runs to 12 residues. Trimming stripped 5 bases from V and 3 bases from J, with 8 bases between. CDR3 coding DNA: TGTGCCAGCAGCGGGGGACTCTACGAGCAGTACTTC. This sequence encodes CASSGGLYEQYF.

V usage is TRBV6-5 and J usage is TRBJ2-7, with unresolved D. This CDR3 contains 14 residues. Germline loops: CDR1 MNHEY, CDR2 SVGAGI. Between the trimmed V and J ends, which lost 0 bases and 2 bases, there was a span of 8 bases. The chain's CDR3 is CASSYSGQTYEQYF. CDR3 DNA: TGTGCCAGCAGTTACTCGGGCCAAACCTACGAGCAGTACTTC.